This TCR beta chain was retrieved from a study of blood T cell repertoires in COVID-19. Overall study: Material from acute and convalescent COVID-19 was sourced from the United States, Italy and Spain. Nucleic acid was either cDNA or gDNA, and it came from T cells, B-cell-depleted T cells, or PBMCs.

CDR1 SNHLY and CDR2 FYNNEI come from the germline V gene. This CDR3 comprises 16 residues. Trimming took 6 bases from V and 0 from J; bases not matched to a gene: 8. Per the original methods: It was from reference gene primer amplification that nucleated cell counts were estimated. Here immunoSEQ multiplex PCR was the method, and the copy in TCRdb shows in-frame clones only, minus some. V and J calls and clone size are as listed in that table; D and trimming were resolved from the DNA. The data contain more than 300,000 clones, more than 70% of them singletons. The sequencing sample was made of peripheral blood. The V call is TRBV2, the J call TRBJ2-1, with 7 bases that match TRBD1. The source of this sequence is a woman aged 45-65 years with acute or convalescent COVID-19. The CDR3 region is CASSGTEKSSYNEQFF. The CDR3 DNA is TGTGCCAGCAGCGGGACAGAGAAAAGCTCCTACAATGAGCAGTTCTTC.